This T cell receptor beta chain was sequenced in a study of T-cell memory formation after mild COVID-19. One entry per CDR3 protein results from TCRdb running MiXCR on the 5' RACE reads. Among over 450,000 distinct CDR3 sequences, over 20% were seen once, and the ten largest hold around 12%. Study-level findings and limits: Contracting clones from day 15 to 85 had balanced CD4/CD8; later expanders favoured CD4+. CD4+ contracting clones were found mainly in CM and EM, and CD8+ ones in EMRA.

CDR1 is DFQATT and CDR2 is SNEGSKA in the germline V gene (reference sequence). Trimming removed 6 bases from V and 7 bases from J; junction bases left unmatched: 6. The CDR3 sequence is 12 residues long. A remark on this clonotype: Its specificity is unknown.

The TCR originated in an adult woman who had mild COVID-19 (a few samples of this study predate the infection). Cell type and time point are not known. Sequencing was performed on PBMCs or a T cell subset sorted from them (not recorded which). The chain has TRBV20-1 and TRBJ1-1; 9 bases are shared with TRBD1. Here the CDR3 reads CSAPQGAGEAFF. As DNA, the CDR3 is TGCAGTGCACCACAGGGGGCTGGTGAAGCTTTCTTT.